These 28 T cell receptor beta chains were all obtained from the same sample, sequenced in a study of blood T cells in healthy people across ages. A J-beta primer mix and a sample-barcoded 5' primer were used in a second PCR of about 7 to 12 cycles. TCRdb itself ran the 5' RACE reads through MiXCR, one entry per CDR3 protein. The sample contains about 540,000 distinct CDR3 sequences, around 24% of which appear only once. The same sample was also used in a study of T cells of mothers and their children.

What was sequenced was blood. The receptors were sampled from a boy between 10 and 17 years old in good health.

This clonotype was detected only a few times. The CDR3 protein is CATPLAGFYNEQFF. In DNA form, the CDR3 reads TGTGCCACCCCACTAGCGGGGTTTTACAATGAGCAGTTCTTC. The chain joins TRBV3-1 to TRBJ2-5, with 10 positions matching TRBD2. Near its end, the DNA agrees better with TRBJ2-1, so the J call may be wrong. Germline CDR1 LGHDT, CDR2 YNNKEL (reference sequence). The CDR3 is 14 amino acids.

This clonotype was picked up a small number of times. The chain carries TRBV27 and TRBJ1-2; D perhaps matches TRBD1 (5 bases). The V end was cut by 8 bases, the J end by 8 bases, with 18 bases between. Germline CDR1 and CDR2: MNHEY and SMNVEV (reference sequence). This CDR3 is built from 13 residues. In DNA, the CDR3 is TGTGCCAGCCGATTTTTAGGGGATGGGGGCTACACCTTC. Translating gives CASRFLGDGGYTF.

V and J are TRBV7-2 and TRBJ2-3; 7 bases map to TRBD2. Unmatched junction bases numbered 5, after V lost 1 base and J lost 4 bases. The V gene's germline CDR1 is SGHTA and CDR2 FQGNSA. The CDR3 totals 15 residues. CDR3 in DNA: TGTGCCAGCAGCTTAGAAGCGGGAATGGCAGATACGCAGTATTTT. It yields the protein CASSLEAGMADTQYF.

The sample holds a few counts of this clonotype. The junction differs from germline at one of its ends, possibly a read error. The chain combines TRBV18 with TRBJ1-1; possibly TRBD1 for D (6 bases). Germline V gene data show CDR1 as KGHSH and CDR2 as LQKENI. The CDR3 is 20 residues long. The CDR3: CASPPRARYFPGTLNTEAFF. The CDR3 DNA reads as TGTGCCAGCCCACCACGTGCCCGGTATTTTCCCGGGACATTGAACACTGAAGCTTTCTTT.

This clonotype came up once. The rearrangement uses TRBV24-1 and TRBJ1-2; possibly TRBD1 for D (5 bases). The germline gives CDR1 KGHDR, CDR2 SFDVKD. This CDR3 has 12 amino acids. The V gene lost 9 bases and the J gene lost 2 bases, with 9 bases spanning the gap. In DNA, the CDR3 is TGTGCCACCTCCGACAGCAACTATGGCTACACCTTC. This gives the protein CATSDSNYGYTF.

The chain couples TRBV12-3 or TRBV12-4 to TRBJ1-4; D remains unclear. This CDR3 comprises 13 residues. The V and J ends lost 3 bases and 7 bases respectively, with 9 bases between them. The CDR3 reads CASSFHAVEKLFF. The CDR3 region has the DNA TGTGCCAGCAGTTTCCACGCAGTTGAAAAACTGTTTTTT.

The chain joins TRBV7-2 to TRBJ1-2; D is possibly TRBD1 (6 bases). The CDR3 length is 17 residues. CDR1 is SGHTA and CDR2 is FQGNSA in the germline V gene. Trimming removed 2 bases at V and 4 bases at J, with 20 bases between. The CDR3 loop is CASSLLPLYREIYGYTF. CDR3 in DNA: TGTGCCAGCAGCTTACTACCGTTATACAGGGAGATCTATGGCTACACCTTC.

The rearrangement uses TRBV29-1 and TRBJ2-7, with TRBD2 as a possible D gene (6 bases). Germline assignment: CDR1 SQVTM and CDR2 ANQGSEA. The CDR3 is 14 amino acids. The ends were cut back, 7 bases at V and 0 bases at J, with 16 bases in the middle. The CDR3 sequence: CSARGRGSSYEQYF. Here the CDR3 DNA reads TGCAGCGCCAGAGGGCGGGGAAGCTCCTACGAGCAGTACTTC.

This clonotype appeared a few times. The chain links TRBV7-3 to TRBJ2-3, with 7 nucleotides matching TRBD2. CDR3 length equals 13 residues. The trim removed 4 bases at V and 13 bases at J, leaving 11 bases unmatched. CDR1 is SGHTA and CDR2 is FQGTGA in the germline V gene. The CDR3 is CASSSLADSGKYF. The CDR3, as DNA: TGTGCCAGCAGCTCCCTAGCGGATTCGGGGAAGTATTTT.

This clonotype came up once. This chain connects TRBV20-1 to TRBJ2-5, with 10 positions matching TRBD2. The ends lost 6 bases at V and 2 bases at J; junction bases unmatched: 9. Germline CDR1 reads DFQATT; CDR2 reads SNEGSKA (reference sequence). The length of the CDR3 is 15 residues. This CDR3 reads CSAGIAGGKQETQYF. Here the CDR3 DNA reads TGCAGTGCGGGGATAGCGGGAGGCAAACAAGAGACCCAGTACTTC.

This clonotype came up a few times. The gene calls are TRBV29-1 and TRBJ2-1; the D is unclear. This CDR3 region has 15 residues. Per the germline V gene, CDR1 is SQVTM and CDR2 is ANQGSEA. With 2 bases removed from V and 0 bases from J, the gap between germline ends came to 11 bases. The CDR3 DNA reads as TGCAGCGTTGAACTCGCGGTGAGCTCCTACAATGAGCAGTTCTTC. It yields the protein CSVELAVSSYNEQFF.

The V and J genes are TRBV28 and TRBJ2-3; D is undetermined. The tail of the sequence fits TRBJ1-5 better, so the J call may be wrong. The CDR3 is 14 amino acids. Germline V gene sequence: CDR1 MDHEN, CDR2 SYDVKM. The CDR3 bases are TGTGCCACCACTCCTAGCGGGAGCATAGATACGCAGCATTTT. Translation gives CATTPSGSIDTQHF.

The V call is TRBV6-6, the J call TRBJ1-2, with D maybe TRBD1 (5 bases). The CDR3 is 14 amino acids. Trimming took 2 bases from V and 3 from J, leaving 10 bases between them. Per the germline V gene, CDR1 is MNHNY and CDR2 is SVGAGI (reference sequence). Written as DNA, the CDR3 is TGTGCCAGCAGTTACGATGGGGGTTACTATGGCTACACCTTC. Encoded protein: CASSYDGGYYGYTF.

The chain has TRBV20-1 and TRBJ1-2; 9 bases align to TRBD1. The V gene end was trimmed by 5 bases and the J gene end by 8 bases; junction bases not matched to a gene: 15. Germline V gene lookup returns CDR1 DFQATT and CDR2 SNEGSKA (reference sequence). The CDR3 runs 15 residues. CDR3 nucleotide sequence: TGCAGTGCTCCCCGAGCCAAAGACAGGGGGGAAGGCTACACCTTC. This sequence encodes CSAPRAKDRGEGYTF.

The gene calls are TRBV29-1 and TRBJ1-5; tentative D call: TRBD1 (6 bases). Trimming shortened V by 4 bases and J by 4 bases, and 8 bases separated the two germline ends. The CDR3 consists of 12 residues. The germline V gene encodes CDR1 SQVTM and CDR2 ANQGSEA. CDR3 coding DNA: TGCAGCGTTGCAGGGGTTAATCAGCCCCAGCATTTT. It specifies CSVAGVNQPQHF.

The sample holds many counts of this clonotype. The chain recombines TRBV28 with TRBJ2-5; tentatively, D is TRBD1 or TRBD2 (5 bases each). The DNA end is more similar to TRBJ2-7, so the J call may be wrong. CDR3 length: 13 residues. From germline, CDR1 is MDHEN and CDR2 SYDVKM. The chain's CDR3 is CASLRDGSYEQYF. As DNA, the CDR3 is TGTGCCAGCCTAAGGGACGGGTCCTACGAGCAGTACTTC.

V usage is TRBV4-3 and J usage is TRBJ2-1; a possible D gene is TRBD1 (6 bases). CDR1 and CDR2 (germline): LGHNA, YSLEER. The CDR3 has 15 residues. The V gene lost 1 base and the J gene lost 2 bases, with 9 bases spanning the gap. CDR3 sequence (DNA): TGCGCCAGCAGCCAAGCACAGGGAACCTACAATGAGCAGTTCTTC. It encodes CASSQAQGTYNEQFF.

In this sample, this clonotype turned up a few times. The chain links TRBV28 to TRBJ1-1, with D tentatively TRBD1 (5 bases). The CDR3 has 15 amino acids. Per the germline V gene, CDR1 is MDHEN and CDR2 is SYDVKM. Trimming shortened V by 6 bases and J by 5 bases, and 19 bases separated the two germline ends. This chain's CDR3 is CASRYRGVLRTEAFF. CDR3 DNA: TGTGCCAGCAGGTACCGAGGGGTTCTGAGAACTGAAGCTTTCTTT.

The chain recombines TRBV12-3 or TRBV12-4 with TRBJ2-3, with 10 bases identical to TRBD2. CDR3 length: 15 residues. Trimming took 6 bases from V and 4 from J; bases not matched to a gene: 7. The CDR3 nucleotides read TGTGCCAGCAGACCGGGACTAGCGTCATCAGATACGCAGTATTTT. This gives the protein CASRPGLASSDTQYF.

V and J are TRBV7-8 and TRBJ1-2; D unclear. V lost 5 bases to trimming and J lost 10 bases, with 23 bases between them. CDR1 and CDR2 (germline): SGHVS, FQNEAQ. The CDR3 is made up of 15 amino acids. The CDR3 DNA follows: TGTGCCAGCAGCCCCGAGGGTGGCAGTGGATTGGACTACACCTTC. Translation: CASSPEGGSGLDYTF.

This clonotype occurred a few times. Relative to the germline gene, one junction end is altered; a read error may explain this. For the CDR3, the DNA is TGTGCCAGCAGTGGGCGGGAACCGAAGACCGGGGAGCTGTTTTTT. Its protein product is CASSGREPKTGELFF. The chain uses TRBV27 and TRBJ2-2; possibly TRBD2 for D (6 bases). From germline, CDR1 is MNHEY and CDR2 SMNVEV (reference sequence). The CDR3 extends over 15 amino acids.

This chain uses TRBV4-2 with TRBJ2-1; perhaps TRBD2 as D (6 bases). Per the germline V gene, CDR1 is LGHNA and CDR2 is YNFKEQ. The CDR3 loop spans 17 amino acids. Trimming removed 4 bases from V and 0 bases from J, with 16 bases in between. CDR3 in DNA: TGTGCCAGCAGCCCCGTTGGGGGGTCTAGCTCCTACAATGAGCAGTTCTTC. This gives the protein CASSPVGGSSSYNEQFF.

This clonotype occurred a few times. J is TRBJ2-5 and V is TRBV4-2, with TRBD2 matching over 9 bases. Per the germline V gene, CDR1 is LGHNA and CDR2 is YNFKEQ. V was clipped by 4 bases and J by 5 bases; unmatched bases: 11. The CDR3 has 16 amino acids. CDR3 region: CASSRQVAGDGETQYF. DNA for the CDR3: TGTGCCAGCAGCCGTCAAGTAGCGGGAGATGGGGAGACCCAGTACTTC.

This clonotype was counted only a few times. The chain joins TRBV13 to TRBJ1-4; D ambiguous. This CDR3 has 16 residues. V shed 1 base and J shed 0 bases, with 9 bases lying between them. From germline, CDR1 is PRHDT and CDR2 FYEKMQ (reference sequence). The CDR3 DNA is TGTGCCAGCAGCTTAGATCTGAGATCAACTAATGAAAAACTGTTTTTT. This translates into CASSLDLRSTNEKLFF. The variable domain in full, with the rest retrieved from reference TRBV13 and TRBJ1-4, is AAGVIQSPRHLIKEKRETATLKCYPIPRHDTVYWYQQGPGQDPQFLISFYEKMQSDKGSIPDRFSAQQFSDYHSELNMSSLELGDSALYFCASSLDLRSTNEKLFFGSGTQLSVL.

This chain links TRBV6-5 with TRBJ1-1, with 8 bases fitting TRBD1. CDR3 size: 15 residues. In germline, CDR1 is MNHEY, CDR2 SVGAGI. The V gene end was trimmed by 7 bases and the J gene end by 0 bases; junction bases not matched to a gene: 7. The CDR3 protein is CASILGQGLNTEAFF. CDR3 bases: TGTGCCAGCATTTTAGGACAGGGTCTGAACACTGAAGCTTTCTTT.

The rearrangement joins TRBV5-4 to TRBJ2-3; TRBD2 aligns across 7 bases. V lost 2 bases and J lost 6; bases outside the gene matches: 9. Germline values: CDR1 SGHNT, CDR2 YYREEE (reference sequence). The CDR3 loop spans 15 amino acids. The CDR3 nucleotides are TGTGCCAGCAGCTTTGGCCCGGGGGGACTTGATACGCAGTATTTT. Encoded protein: CASSFGPGGLDTQYF.

The genes are TRBV3-1 and TRBJ2-5, with 11 positions matching TRBD2. The CDR3 runs 16 residues. Germline V gene data show CDR1 as LGHDT and CDR2 as YNNKEL (reference sequence). V shed 4 bases, J shed 1 base, and the junction held 5 bases outside the gene matches. In DNA, the CDR3 is TGTGCCAGCAGCCGTGGTAGCGGGGGGGCCCAAGAGACCCAGTACTTC. Residues: CASSRGSGGAQETQYF.

Only a few counts were recorded for this clonotype. The chain is built from TRBV12-3 or TRBV12-4 and TRBJ2-7; D call uncertain. Trimming took off 1 base at V and 5 bases at J, with 12 bases between the two ends. The CDR3 has 14 amino acids. This CDR3 reads CASSLVPDSDEQYF. The CDR3 bases are TGTGCCAGCAGTTTAGTTCCAGATTCGGACGAGCAGTACTTC.